Below are 10 T cell receptor beta chains sequenced from a single sample in a study of technical replicates of blood from a handful of donors (TCRdb year 2017). Library method: the immunoSEQ multiplex PCR assay. Imported from immuneACCESS, the table was reduced by TCRdb to in-frame sequences with V and J called. These copies leave out some clones; in studies compared against another copy, an unresolved V gene accounts for under half, and the cause of the remainder is not known. The sample table contains approximately 15,000 clones; only one count was recorded for roughly 87% of them. Clones ranked in the top ten supply around 12% of the sample. The specimen was PBMCs. Receptor source: a human donor in good health.

The genes are TRBV18 and TRBJ2-5; D might be TRBD2 (5 bases). The germline V and J ends were trimmed by 5 bases and 5 bases, with 18 bases remaining between them. CDR1 and CDR2 from the germline V gene are KGHSH and LQKENI. The CDR3 length is 15 residues. The CDR3 nucleotides are TGTGCCAGCTCAGAGAGGGCCTCCCGTCAGGAGACCCAGTACTTC. Translated: CASSERASRQETQYF.

V usage is TRBV19 and J usage is TRBJ2-1; possibly TRBD1 for D (5 bases). Trimming took off 10 bases at V and 0 bases at J, with 13 bases between the two ends. Germline V gives CDR1 LNHDA, CDR2 SQIVND (reference sequence). The CDR3 consists of 14 residues. The chain's CDR3 is CATSGSSSYNEQFF. DNA for the CDR3: TGTGCCACCTCAGGGTCGAGCTCCTACAATGAGCAGTTCTTC.

The rearrangement joins TRBV30 to TRBJ1-2; 7 bases are a match to TRBD1. V was pared by 7 bases and J by 4 bases, with 15 bases of the junction left unmatched. The CDR3 sequence is 15 residues long. The germline V gene encodes CDR1 GTSNPN and CDR2 SVGIG (reference sequence). CDR3 DNA: TGTGCCTACCCCAGGGGGACCACTCGTGCCTATGGCTACACCTTC. Protein: CAYPRGTTRAYGYTF.

The chain couples TRBV6-6 to TRBJ1-3; no firm D call. This CDR3 comprises 15 residues. CDR1 MNHNY and CDR2 SVGAGI come from the germline V gene (reference sequence). Trimming removed 3 bases at V and 0 bases at J, with 9 bases between. Written as DNA, the CDR3 is TGTGCCAGCAGTTATTTATCTATCTCTGGAAACACCATATATTTT. It translates to CASSYLSISGNTIYF.

The rearrangement joins TRBV7-7 to TRBJ2-1; 10 bases are shared with TRBD2. The CDR3 loop spans 16 amino acids. The germline V gene has CDR1 SSHAT and CDR2 FNYEAQ (reference sequence). V trimming: 5 bases; J trimming: 7 bases; junction bases outside the gene matches: 11. The CDR3 sequence is CASSQRLAGARNEQFF. The DNA of the CDR3 is TGTGCCAGCAGCCAGCGGCTAGCGGGAGCGAGGAATGAGCAGTTCTTC.

This rearrangement joins TRBV5-4 to TRBJ2-3; 7 bases match TRBD2. CDR1 SGHNT and CDR2 YYREEE come from the germline V gene (reference sequence). The CDR3 extends over 15 amino acids. The ends lost 4 bases at V and 2 bases at J; junction bases unmatched: 7. The CDR3 sequence: CASSAPSGPTDTQYF. The CDR3 nucleotides read TGTGCCAGCAGCGCCCCTAGCGGACCCACAGATACGCAGTATTTT.

This sequence joins TRBV5-1 and TRBJ2-3; D gene uncertain. Germline values: CDR1 SGHRS, CDR2 YFSETQ. With 2 bases removed from V and 5 bases from J, the gap between germline ends came to 9 bases. CDR3 length: 13 residues. CDR3 sequence reads: CASSFDFRDTQYF. The DNA for the CDR3 is TGCGCCAGCAGCTTTGACTTCAGAGATACGCAGTATTTT. Full variable domain (missing parts from reference TRBV5-1 and TRBJ2-3): KAGVTQTPRYLIKTRGQQVTLSCSPISGHRSVSWYQQTPGQGLQFLFEYFSETQRNKGNFPGRFSGRQFSNSRSEMNVSTLELGDSALYLCASSFDFRDTQYFGPGTRLTVL.

This clone has just one count. This chain links TRBV6-1 with TRBJ2-1; TRBD1 is a possible D gene (6 bases). V dropped 4 bases and J dropped 5 bases, with 15 bases sitting between them. The germline V gene encodes CDR1 MNHNS and CDR2 SASEGT. The CDR3 runs 15 residues. DNA for the CDR3: TGTGCCAGCAGTGTACTCGGGACACTCAACAATGAGCAGTTCTTC. Its protein product is CASSVLGTLNNEQFF.

This sequence joins TRBV29-1 and TRBJ2-5; D gene uncertain. Germline CDR1 reads SQVTM; CDR2 reads ANQGSEA. V lost 0 bases, J lost 2 bases, and 7 bases lay in between. The CDR3 extends over 13 amino acids. For the CDR3, the DNA is TGCAGCGTTGAAGATGTAGCTCAAGAGACCCAGTACTTC. It encodes CSVEDVAQETQYF.

The rearrangement uses TRBV5-1 and TRBJ2-2; 15 bases align to TRBD2. After removal of 3 bases from V and 4 bases from J, the junction contained 10 bases not matched to a gene. Germline CDR1 reads SGHRS; CDR2 reads YFSETQ. The CDR3 contains 19 residues. CDR3 sequence: CASSWPSRTSGRGTGELFF. CDR3 coding DNA: TGCGCCAGCAGCTGGCCCTCAAGGACTAGCGGGAGGGGCACCGGGGAGCTGTTTTTT. Full variable domain (missing parts from reference TRBV5-1 and TRBJ2-2): KAGVTQTPRYLIKTRGQQVTLSCSPISGHRSVSWYQQTPGQGLQFLFEYFSETQRNKGNFPGRFSGRQFSNSRSEMNVSTLELGDSALYLCASSWPSRTSGRGTGELFFGEGSRLTVL.